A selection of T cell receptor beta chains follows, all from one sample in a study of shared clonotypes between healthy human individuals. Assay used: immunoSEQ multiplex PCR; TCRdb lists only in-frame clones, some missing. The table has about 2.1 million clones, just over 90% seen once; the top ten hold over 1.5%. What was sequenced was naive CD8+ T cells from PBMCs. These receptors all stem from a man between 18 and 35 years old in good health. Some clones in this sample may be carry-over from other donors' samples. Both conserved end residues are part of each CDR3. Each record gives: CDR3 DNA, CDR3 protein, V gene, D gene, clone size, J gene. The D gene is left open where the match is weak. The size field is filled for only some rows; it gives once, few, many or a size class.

CDR3nt: TGTGCCAGCATGAGGCGGGAGGGTATCAATGAGCAGTTCTTC
CDR3aa: CASMRREGINEQFF
v_gene: TRBV27
d_gene: TRBD2
abundance: once
j_gene: TRBJ2-1

CDR3nt: TGTGCCAGCAGGGTTTCGGGGGTTGGGGACTACGAGCAGTACTTC
CDR3aa: CASRVSGVGDYEQYF
v_gene: TRBV27
d_gene: NA
abundance: NA
j_gene: TRBJ2-7

CDR3nt: TGTGCCAGCGGCGAAGGGGCTGGCGAGCAGTACTTC
CDR3aa: CASGEGAGEQYF
v_gene: TRBV6-1
d_gene: NA
abundance: NA
j_gene: TRBJ2-7

CDR3nt: TGTGCCAGCAGTTTACTAGCGGGAGGGTACGAGCAGTACTTC
CDR3aa: CASSLLAGGYEQYF
v_gene: TRBV27
d_gene: TRBD2
abundance: NA
j_gene: TRBJ2-7

CDR3nt: TGTGCCAGCAGTCAGGGCGGCTACCTGGGCGAGCAGTACTTC
CDR3aa: CASSQGGYLGEQYF
v_gene: TRBV27
d_gene: NA
abundance: NA
j_gene: TRBJ2-7

CDR3nt: TGTGCCACCAGCAGTCGACAGGGTTCTATCTACGAGCAGTACTTC
CDR3aa: CATSSRQGSIYEQYF
v_gene: TRBV15
d_gene: TRBD1
abundance: NA
j_gene: TRBJ2-7

CDR3nt: TGTGCCAGCAGCGGAAGACTAGCGGGAGGGCCTTCGGTCTTC
CDR3aa: CASSGRLAGGPSVF
v_gene: TRBV9
d_gene: TRBD2
abundance: NA
j_gene: TRBJ2-1

CDR3nt: TGCGCCAGCAGCCTCGGGACTAGCGGGATAAATGAGCAGTTCTTC
CDR3aa: CASSLGTSGINEQFF
v_gene: TRBV4-3
d_gene: TRBD2
abundance: once
j_gene: TRBJ2-1

CDR3nt: TGTGCCAGCAGCGAAGGGACCGGCGCCTACGAGCAGTACTTC
CDR3aa: CASSEGTGAYEQYF
v_gene: TRBV9
d_gene: NA
abundance: NA
j_gene: TRBJ2-7

CDR3nt: TGTGCCAGCAGTTCCAGGGCCTTCGCGAACACCGGGGAGCTGTTTTTT
CDR3aa: CASSSRAFANTGELFF
v_gene: TRBV27
d_gene: NA
abundance: once
j_gene: TRBJ2-2

CDR3nt: TGTGCCAGCAGTTACGGGGGGCATAGTGCCGGGGAGCTGTTTTTT
CDR3aa: CASSYGGHSAGELFF
v_gene: TRBV6-5
d_gene: NA
abundance: NA
j_gene: TRBJ2-2

CDR3nt: TGTGCCACCCGGCGGGGCAGGGTTGGTGGCTACACCTTC
CDR3aa: CATRRGRVGGYTF
v_gene: TRBV28
d_gene: NA
abundance: NA
j_gene: TRBJ1-2

CDR3nt: TGCAGCGTTGGACCGGGACTAGCGGGAGAAGTGGCCAATGAGCAGTTCTTC
CDR3aa: CSVGPGLAGEVANEQFF
v_gene: TRBV29-1
d_gene: TRBD2
abundance: NA
j_gene: TRBJ2-1

CDR3nt: TGTGCCAGCAGCTTGGAGTGGCGATCCGAAGATACGCAGTATTTT
CDR3aa: CASSLEWRSEDTQYF
v_gene: TRBV5-8
d_gene: NA
abundance: NA
j_gene: TRBJ2-3

CDR3nt: TGTGCCACCAGCATTCACCTAGCGGGGGCCCCGGGGAATGAGCAGTTCTTC
CDR3aa: CATSIHLAGAPGNEQFF
v_gene: TRBV15
d_gene: TRBD2
abundance: once
j_gene: TRBJ2-1

CDR3nt: TGTGCCAGCAGTCCACTGGGTCCAGGGAAGACTGAAGCTTTCTTT
CDR3aa: CASSPLGPGKTEAFF
v_gene: TRBV13
d_gene: NA
abundance: NA
j_gene: TRBJ1-1

CDR3nt: TGTGCCAGTGCGACCAACAGAGCAGATACGCAGTATTTT
CDR3aa: CASATNRADTQYF
v_gene: TRBV19
d_gene: NA
abundance: NA
j_gene: TRBJ2-3

CDR3nt: TGTGCCAGCAGCCATAGGGGGTCCTCTAATGAAAAACTGTTTTTT
CDR3aa: CASSHRGSSNEKLFF
v_gene: TRBV27
d_gene: NA
abundance: NA
j_gene: TRBJ1-4

CDR3nt: TGTGCCAGCAGTTTAGGGCCGACAGGGTCCAATCAGCCCCAGCATTTT
CDR3aa: CASSLGPTGSNQPQHF
v_gene: TRBV27
d_gene: TRBD1
abundance: NA
j_gene: TRBJ1-5

CDR3nt: TGTGCCAGCAGTTTATACCCGGACGGGAGGACGAACACTGAAGCTTTCTTT
CDR3aa: CASSLYPDGRTNTEAFF
v_gene: TRBV27
d_gene: NA
abundance: NA
j_gene: TRBJ1-1

CDR3nt: TGTGCCAGCGGCAGGGACAGCTCCTACAATGAGCAGTTCTTC
CDR3aa: CASGRDSSYNEQFF
v_gene: TRBV27
d_gene: TRBD1
abundance: NA
j_gene: TRBJ2-1

CDR3nt: TGTGCCAGTAGTATGAAAACCAGGCAAGAAGCTTTCTTT
CDR3aa: CASSMKTRQEAFF
v_gene: TRBV19
d_gene: NA
abundance: NA
j_gene: TRBJ1-1

CDR3nt: TGTGCCAGCAGCCCCAGACGGACAGGGTCCTACAATGAGCAGTTCTTC
CDR3aa: CASSPRRTGSYNEQFF
v_gene: TRBV9
d_gene: TRBD1
abundance: NA
j_gene: TRBJ2-1

CDR3nt: TGCGCCAGCAGCCAGACAGAGACCTACGAGCAGTACTTC
CDR3aa: CASSQTETYEQYF
v_gene: TRBV4-1
d_gene: NA
abundance: once
j_gene: TRBJ2-7

CDR3nt: TGCGCCAGCAGCCCCGGCCAGGGGGCAGCCTACGAGCAGTACTTC
CDR3aa: CASSPGQGAAYEQYF
v_gene: TRBV4-1
d_gene: TRBD1
abundance: NA
j_gene: TRBJ2-7

CDR3nt: TGTGCCAGCAGCCCCAGTGGGCCTGAAGCTTTCTTT
CDR3aa: CASSPSGPEAFF
v_gene: TRBV9
d_gene: NA
abundance: once
j_gene: TRBJ1-1

CDR3nt: TGTGCCAGCAGCCCATCATTGGGGGAGACCCAGTACTTC
CDR3aa: CASSPSLGETQYF
v_gene: TRBV7-3
d_gene: NA
abundance: NA
j_gene: TRBJ2-5

CDR3nt: TGCGCCAGCAGCCAAAACGCCGGGACAGCGAACACCGGGGAGCTGTTTTTT
CDR3aa: CASSQNAGTANTGELFF
v_gene: TRBV4-1
d_gene: TRBD1
abundance: NA
j_gene: TRBJ2-2

CDR3nt: TGTGCCAGCAGCCATTCCCGGGACAGGGTCTTCGGGACCCAGTACTTC
CDR3aa: CASSHSRDRVFGTQYF
v_gene: TRBV9
d_gene: TRBD1
abundance: NA
j_gene: TRBJ2-5

CDR3nt: TGCAGCGTTGAAAGCGGACAGGGGAACACTGAAGCTTTCTTT
CDR3aa: CSVESGQGNTEAFF
v_gene: TRBV29-1
d_gene: TRBD1
abundance: NA
j_gene: TRBJ1-1

CDR3nt: TGCGCCAGCAGCCAAGGGACAAGGGGCCTCTGGGACGAGCAGTACTTC
CDR3aa: CASSQGTRGLWDEQYF
v_gene: TRBV4-1
d_gene: NA
abundance: NA
j_gene: TRBJ2-7

CDR3nt: TGTGCCAGCATTAAGAGCCAGAACAGGGATTATGGCTACACCTTC
CDR3aa: CASIKSQNRDYGYTF
v_gene: TRBV6-1
d_gene: NA
abundance: NA
j_gene: TRBJ1-2

CDR3nt: TGTGCCAGCCGTCATCGGGTCACGTTGAACACCGGGGAGCTGTTTTTT
CDR3aa: CASRHRVTLNTGELFF
v_gene: TRBV28
d_gene: NA
abundance: NA
j_gene: TRBJ2-2

CDR3nt: TGTGCCAGCAGCGTTGGGGACAGGGTCCGCGAGCAGTACTTC
CDR3aa: CASSVGDRVREQYF
v_gene: TRBV9
d_gene: TRBD1
abundance: once
j_gene: TRBJ2-7